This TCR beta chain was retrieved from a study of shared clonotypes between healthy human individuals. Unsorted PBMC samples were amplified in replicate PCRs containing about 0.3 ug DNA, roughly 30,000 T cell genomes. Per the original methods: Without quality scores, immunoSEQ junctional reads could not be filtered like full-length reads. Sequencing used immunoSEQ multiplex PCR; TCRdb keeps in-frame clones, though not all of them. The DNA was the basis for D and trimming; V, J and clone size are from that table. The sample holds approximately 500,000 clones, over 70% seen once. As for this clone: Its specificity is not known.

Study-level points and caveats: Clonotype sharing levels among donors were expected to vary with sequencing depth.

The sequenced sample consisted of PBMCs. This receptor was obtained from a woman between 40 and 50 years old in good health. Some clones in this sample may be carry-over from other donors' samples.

The CDR3 region is CASSLQMNTEAFF. The CDR3 region has the DNA TGTGCCAGCAGTTTGCAGATGAACACTGAAGCTTTCTTT. The chain couples TRBV28 to TRBJ1-1; no firm D call. Trimming took off 3 bases at V and 0 bases at J, with 5 bases between the two ends. The CDR3 sequence is 13 residues long. The germline V gene encodes CDR1 MDHEN and CDR2 SYDVKM.